This passage covers 21 T cell receptor beta chains from one sample sequenced in a study of T cells in Graves' hyperthyroidism and ophthalmopathy. Researchers amplified the TCR beta CDR3 regions from RNA transcripts. TCR CDR3 regions were first amplified by RT-PCR with HTBI primers. Each CDR3 protein is one row after TCRdb ran MiXCR on the multiplex PCR reads. The sample records hundreds of thousands of distinct CDR3 sequences, around 19% being singletons. The specimen sequenced was blood. The receptors come from a woman in her forties or fifties with Graves' hyperthyroidism that later progressed to Graves' ophthalmopathy.

J is TRBJ1-2 and V is TRBV16; 7 nucleotides agree with TRBD1. CDR1 KGHSY and CDR2 FQNENV come from the germline V gene. The CDR3 contains 16 residues. J lost 7 bases, V lost 4 bases, and 15 bases had no gene match. The CDR3 region has the DNA TGTGCCAGCAGCCCATCGGGAAGGGGGCGTGCGTTTGGCTACACCTTC. Amino acid sequence: CASSPSGRGRAFGYTF.

This clonotype was seen only a few times. The chain has TRBV29-1 and TRBJ2-5; no clear D gene. This CDR3 has 13 amino acids. V was cut by 3 bases and J by 5 bases, with 13 bases left in between. Per germline, CDR1 SQVTM and CDR2 ANQGSEA. Here the CDR3 DNA reads TGCAGCGTTGAGGGTCCGGTTCGGGAGACCCAGTACTTC. Protein sequence: CSVEGPVRETQYF.

The chain is built from TRBV5-1 and TRBJ2-6; TRBD1 might be the D (6 bases). The germline gives CDR1 SGHRS, CDR2 YFSETQ. This CDR3 region has 18 residues. The ends were cut back, 3 bases at V and 2 bases at J, with 18 bases in the middle. The CDR3 sequence is CASSSYRVQGPGANVLTF. In DNA, the CDR3 is TGCGCCAGCAGCTCTTACAGGGTACAAGGTCCTGGGGCCAACGTCCTGACTTTC.

J is TRBJ1-4 and V is TRBV4-3; the D is unclear. Germline CDR1 LGHNA, CDR2 YSLEER. V was cut by 4 bases and J by 5 bases, with 11 bases left in between. The CDR3 extends over 14 amino acids. The CDR3 here is CASSLEDRNEKLFF. In DNA, the CDR3 is TGCGCCAGCAGCCTAGAAGACCGGAATGAAAAACTGTTTTTT.

The chain has TRBV14 and TRBJ2-3; D is perhaps TRBD2 (7 bases). V was shortened by 1 base and J by 2 bases, with 13 bases between the two germline ends. Per the germline V gene, CDR1 is SGHDN and CDR2 is FVKESK. This CDR3 is built from 16 residues. In DNA form, the CDR3 reads TGTGCCAGCAGCCAAGTTTTGGCGGGGGCCACAGATACGCAGTATTTT. This codes for CASSQVLAGATDTQYF.

This clonotype was detected ten times or more. The rearrangement links TRBV5-1 to TRBJ2-3; 11 positions agree with TRBD2. Germline V gives CDR1 SGHRS, CDR2 YFSETQ. CDR3 length equals 14 residues. With 5 bases clipped from V and 5 bases from J, the junction kept 4 bases outside the gene matches. The CDR3 DNA reads as TGCGCCAGCAGATACGGGACTAGCGGAGATACGCAGTATTTT. It specifies CASRYGTSGDTQYF.

The chain joins TRBV19 to TRBJ2-5; no definite D call. CDR1 and CDR2 (germline): LNHDA, SQIVND (reference sequence). This CDR3 is 15 amino acids long. V lost 3 bases and J 4 bases, leaving 15 bases between the germline ends. This CDR3 is CASSIMGTLGETQYF. CDR3 DNA sequence: TGTGCCAGTAGTATCATGGGCACCCTTGGAGAGACCCAGTACTTC.

This clonotype has a count of ten or more. The V and J genes are TRBV11-1 and TRBJ2-3; the match to TRBD2 covers 15 bases. Germline CDR1 and CDR2: SGHAT and FQDESV (reference sequence). CDR3 length equals 16 residues. J gave up 5 bases and V 3 bases, and 3 bases lay outside the gene matches. The CDR3 region is CASSFGTSGGQDTQYF. CDR3 in DNA: TGTGCCAGCAGCTTCGGGACTAGCGGGGGGCAAGATACGCAGTATTTT.

The table lists this clonotype with a few counts. The chain combines TRBV29-1 with TRBJ2-7; D tentatively fits TRBD1 or TRBD2 (5 bases each). The CDR3 extends over 13 amino acids. Germline CDR1 is SQVTM and CDR2 is ANQGSEA. Trimming stripped 7 bases from V and 3 bases from J, with 16 bases between. The CDR3 sequence: CSARDGQHYEQYF. DNA of the CDR3: TGCAGCGCCAGGGACGGCCAACACTACGAGCAGTACTTC.

This clonotype has just a few counts. The J gene is TRBJ2-3, the V gene TRBV30, with 8 bases matching TRBD2. The CDR3 contains 15 residues. The germline V gene has CDR1 GTSNPN and CDR2 SVGIG (reference sequence). V dropped 1 base and J dropped 2; count of bases not matched to a gene: 5. The CDR3 is CAWSALAVFTDTQYF. The CDR3 region has the DNA TGTGCCTGGAGTGCACTAGCGGTCTTCACAGATACGCAGTATTTT.

This clonotype was recorded many times. The CDR3 DNA follows: TGTGCCAGCAGCTTAGATTTTGAGCAGTACTTC. It translates to CASSLDFEQYF. The chain is built from TRBV13 and TRBJ2-7, with D hard to call. CDR1 is PRHDT and CDR2 is FYEKMQ in the germline V gene (reference sequence). Trimming removed 1 base at V and 7 bases at J, with 5 bases between. This CDR3 spans 11 amino acids. The variable domain in full, completed from reference TRBV13 and TRBJ2-7, reads AAGVIQSPRHLIKEKRETATLKCYPIPRHDTVYWYQQGPGQDPQFLISFYEKMQSDKGSIPDRFSAQQFSDYHSELNMSSLELGDSALYFCASSLDFEQYFGPGTRLTVT.

The genes are TRBV4-1 and TRBJ1-5; 7 bases align to TRBD1. The V gene end was trimmed by 3 bases and the J gene end by 0 bases; junction bases not matched to a gene: 8. Germline-derived CDR1 and CDR2 are MGHRA and YSYEKL. This CDR3 comprises 17 residues. CDR3 residues: CASSQEGTVDSNQPQHF. The CDR3 nucleotides are TGCGCCAGCAGCCAGGAAGGGACAGTGGATAGCAATCAGCCCCAGCATTTT.

J is TRBJ1-3 and V is TRBV5-5; maybe TRBD1 (5 bases). Germline CDR1 reads SGHKS; CDR2 reads YYEKEE (reference sequence). The CDR3 covers 16 residues. V was cut by 3 bases and J by 1 base, with 14 bases left in between. The chain's CDR3 is CASSSLSTVSGNTIYF. The CDR3 DNA is TGTGCCAGCAGCTCTCTCTCGACAGTATCTGGAAACACCATATATTTT.

V and J are TRBV6-1 and TRBJ2-2, with 9 bases aligning to TRBD1. The CDR3 contains 14 residues. Trimming removed 5 bases from V and 9 bases from J; junction bases left unmatched: 7. The germline V gene has CDR1 MNHNS and CDR2 SASEGT. The CDR3 nucleotides read TGTGCCAGCAGTTCCCAGGACAGGGGTAGGGAGCTGTTTTTT. It is translated as CASSSQDRGRELFF.

This clonotype came up many times. The genes are TRBV5-1 and TRBJ1-5, with TRBD1 matching over 7 bases. V dropped 2 bases and J dropped 0; count of bases not matched to a gene: 8. Germline CDR1 reads SGHRS; CDR2 reads YFSETQ. This CDR3 spans 17 amino acids. The DNA for the CDR3 is TGCGCCAGCAGCTTACCCGGGACAGCAATTAGCAATCAGCCCCAGCATTTT. It yields the protein CASSLPGTAISNQPQHF.

This clonotype was counted many times. The chain uses TRBV11-2 and TRBJ1-1; D gene ambiguous. Between the trimmed V and J ends, which lost 4 bases and 3 bases, there was a span of 15 bases. This CDR3 is built from 15 residues. Per germline, CDR1 SGHAT and CDR2 FQNNGV. CDR3 coding DNA: TGTGCCAGCAGCTACGGGCAGGCGCGTGACACTGAAGCTTTCTTT. Translated: CASSYGQARDTEAFF.

This clonotype was picked up many times. This chain uses TRBV12-3 or TRBV12-4 with TRBJ2-3; D call uncertain. Trimming removed 4 bases from V and 0 bases from J, with 11 bases in between. The CDR3 is made up of 15 amino acids. CDR3 protein: CASSSGPTSTDTQYF. CDR3 bases: TGTGCCAGCAGTTCTGGGCCGACTAGCACAGATACGCAGTATTTT.

The CDR3: CASSYEGRGRTDTQYF. The DNA of the CDR3 is TGTGCCAGCAGCTACGAGGGCAGGGGGAGGACAGATACGCAGTATTTT. The chain joins TRBV11-2 to TRBJ2-3; tentative D call: TRBD1 (7 bases). In germline, CDR1 is SGHAT, CDR2 FQNNGV. The CDR3 sequence is 16 residues long. Trimming pared 4 bases from V and 3 bases from J, leaving 17 bases between.

The chain has TRBV2 and TRBJ2-1; D possibly corresponds to TRBD2 (5 bases). The CDR3 spans 15 residues. V was trimmed by 4 bases and J by 2 bases, leaving 12 bases between them. The V gene's germline CDR1 is SNHLY and CDR2 FYNNEI. For the CDR3, the DNA is TGTGCCAGCAGTGTGGAGGCAGGAGCCTACAATGAGCAGTTCTTC. Amino acid sequence: CASSVEAGAYNEQFF.

Ten or more counts support this clonotype. The V and J genes are TRBV5-1 and TRBJ1-4; tentative D call: TRBD1 (6 bases). In germline, CDR1 is SGHRS, CDR2 YFSETQ. The V and J ends lost 1 base and 3 bases respectively, with 10 bases between them. This CDR3 is built from 15 residues. The DNA for the CDR3 is TGCGCCAGCAGCTTGACAGGGAGAGCTAATGAAAAACTGTTTTTT. Residues: CASSLTGRANEKLFF.

V gene TRBV2 combines with J gene TRBJ2-3, with unresolved D. Germline assignment: CDR1 SNHLY and CDR2 FYNNEI. The CDR3 is 11 amino acids. CDR3 DNA: TGTGCGAAGCAGATCACAGATACGCAGTATTTT. Its protein is CAKQITDTQYF. The variable domain in full, completed from reference TRBV2 and TRBJ2-3, reads EPEVTQTPSHQVTQMGQEVILRCVPISNHLYFYWYRQILGQKVEFLVSFYNNEISEKSEIFDDQFSVERPDGSNFTLKIRSTKLEDSAMYFCAKQITDTQYFGPGTRLTVL.